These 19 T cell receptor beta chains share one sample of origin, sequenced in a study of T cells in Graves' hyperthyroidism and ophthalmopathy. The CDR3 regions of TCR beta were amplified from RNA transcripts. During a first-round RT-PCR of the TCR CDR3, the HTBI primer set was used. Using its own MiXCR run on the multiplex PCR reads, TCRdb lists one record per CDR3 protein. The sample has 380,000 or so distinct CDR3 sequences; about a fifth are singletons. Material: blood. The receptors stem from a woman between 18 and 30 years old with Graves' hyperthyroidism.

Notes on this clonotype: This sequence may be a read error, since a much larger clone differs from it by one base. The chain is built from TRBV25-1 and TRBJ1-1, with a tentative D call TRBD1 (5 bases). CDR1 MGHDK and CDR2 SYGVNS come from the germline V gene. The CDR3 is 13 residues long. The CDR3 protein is CATGTGMNTEACF. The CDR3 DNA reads TGTGCCACTGGGACGGGGATGAACACTGAAGCTTGCTTT.

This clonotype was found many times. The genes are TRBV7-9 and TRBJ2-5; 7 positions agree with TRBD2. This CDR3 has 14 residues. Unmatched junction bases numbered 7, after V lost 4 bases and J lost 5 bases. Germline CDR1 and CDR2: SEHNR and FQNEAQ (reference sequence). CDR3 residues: CASSSSGVVETQYF. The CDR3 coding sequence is TGTGCCAGCAGCTCAAGCGGGGTGGTGGAGACCCAGTACTTC.

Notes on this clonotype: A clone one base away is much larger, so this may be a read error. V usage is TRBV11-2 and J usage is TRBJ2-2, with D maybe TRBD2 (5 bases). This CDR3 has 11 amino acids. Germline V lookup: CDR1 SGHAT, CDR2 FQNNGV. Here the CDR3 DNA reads TGTGCCAGCAGCTTAACCGGGGAGCTGTGTTTT. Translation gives CASSLTGELCF.

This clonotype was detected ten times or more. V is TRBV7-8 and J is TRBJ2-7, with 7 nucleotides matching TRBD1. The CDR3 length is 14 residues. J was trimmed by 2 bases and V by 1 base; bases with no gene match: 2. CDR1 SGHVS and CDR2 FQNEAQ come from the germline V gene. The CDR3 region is CASSLGTGPYEQYF. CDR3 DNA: TGTGCCAGCAGCTTAGGGACAGGCCCCTACGAGCAGTACTTC.

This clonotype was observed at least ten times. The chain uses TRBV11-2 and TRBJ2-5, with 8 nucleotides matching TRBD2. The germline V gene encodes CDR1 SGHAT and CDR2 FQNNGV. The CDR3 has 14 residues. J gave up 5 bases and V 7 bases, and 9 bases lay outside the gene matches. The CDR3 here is CASTLRTSWETQYF. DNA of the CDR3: TGTGCCAGCACTCTTCGGACTAGCTGGGAGACCCAGTACTTC.

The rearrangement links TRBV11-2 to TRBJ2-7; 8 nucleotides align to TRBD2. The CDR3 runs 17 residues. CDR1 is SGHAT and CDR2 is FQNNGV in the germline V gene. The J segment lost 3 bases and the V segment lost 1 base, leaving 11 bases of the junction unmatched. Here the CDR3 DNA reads TGTGCCAGCAGCTTAGTATTGGGGCTAGCGGGCAGCTACGAGCAGTACTTC. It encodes CASSLVLGLAGSYEQYF.

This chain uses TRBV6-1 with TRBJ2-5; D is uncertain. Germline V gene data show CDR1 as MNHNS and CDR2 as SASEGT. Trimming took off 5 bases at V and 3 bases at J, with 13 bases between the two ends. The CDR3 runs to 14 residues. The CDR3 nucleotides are TGTGCCAGCAGTATTCCCTTGGGGAAAGAGACCCAGTACTTC. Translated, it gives CASSIPLGKETQYF.

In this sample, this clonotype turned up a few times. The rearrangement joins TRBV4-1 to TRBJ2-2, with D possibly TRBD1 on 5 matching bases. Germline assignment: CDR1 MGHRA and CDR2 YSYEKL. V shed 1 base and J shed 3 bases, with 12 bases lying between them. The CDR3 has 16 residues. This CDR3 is CASSQVWTLYTGELFF. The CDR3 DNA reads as TGCGCCAGCAGCCAAGTTTGGACACTCTACACCGGGGAGCTGTTTTTT.

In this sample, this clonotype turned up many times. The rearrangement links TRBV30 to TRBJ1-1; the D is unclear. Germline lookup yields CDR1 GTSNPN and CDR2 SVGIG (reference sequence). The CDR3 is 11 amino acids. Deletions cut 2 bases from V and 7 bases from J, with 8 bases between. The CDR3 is CAWSMNGEAFF. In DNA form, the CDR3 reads TGTGCCTGGAGTATGAACGGTGAAGCTTTCTTT. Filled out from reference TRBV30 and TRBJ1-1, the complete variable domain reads SQTIHQWPATLVQPVGSPLSLECTVEGTSNPNLYWYRQAAGRGLQLLFYSVGIGQISSEVPQNLSASRPQDRQFILSSKKLLLSDSGFYLCAWSMNGEAFFGQGTRLTVV.

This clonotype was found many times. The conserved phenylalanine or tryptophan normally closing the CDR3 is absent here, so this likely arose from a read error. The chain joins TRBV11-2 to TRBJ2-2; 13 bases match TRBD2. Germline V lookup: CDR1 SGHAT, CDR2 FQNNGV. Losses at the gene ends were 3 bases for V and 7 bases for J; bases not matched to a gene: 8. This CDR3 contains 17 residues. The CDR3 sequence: CASSLILAGGPDGELFC. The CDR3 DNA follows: TGTGCCAGCAGCTTGATACTAGCGGGGGGGCCTGACGGGGAGCTGTTTTGT.

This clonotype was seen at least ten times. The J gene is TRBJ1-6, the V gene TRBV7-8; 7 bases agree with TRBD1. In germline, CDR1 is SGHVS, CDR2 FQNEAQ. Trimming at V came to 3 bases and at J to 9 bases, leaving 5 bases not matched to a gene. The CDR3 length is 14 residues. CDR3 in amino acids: CASSFTGDSSPLHF. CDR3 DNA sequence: TGTGCCAGCAGCTTTACAGGGGACAGTTCACCCCTCCACTTT. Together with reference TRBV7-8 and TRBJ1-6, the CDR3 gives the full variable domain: GAGVSQSPRYKVAKRGQDVALRCDPISGHVSLFWYQQALGQGPEFLTYFQNEAQLDKSGLPSDRFFAERPEGSVSTLKIQRTQQEDSAVYLCASSFTGDSSPLHFGNGTRLTVT.

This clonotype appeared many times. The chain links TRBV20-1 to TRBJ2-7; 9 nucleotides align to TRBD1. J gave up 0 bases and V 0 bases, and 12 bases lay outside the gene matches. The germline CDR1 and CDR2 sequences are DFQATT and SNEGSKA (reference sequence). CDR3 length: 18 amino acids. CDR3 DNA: TGCAGTGCTAGAGATGGACGAGGGACAGGGAAACACTCCTACGAGCAGTACTTC. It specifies CSARDGRGTGKHSYEQYF.

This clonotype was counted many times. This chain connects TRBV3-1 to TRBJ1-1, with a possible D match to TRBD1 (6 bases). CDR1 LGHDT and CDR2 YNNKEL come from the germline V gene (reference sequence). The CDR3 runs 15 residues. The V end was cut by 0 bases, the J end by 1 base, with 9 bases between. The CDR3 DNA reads TGTGCCAGCAGCCAAGATAGGGGACAGAACACTGAAGCTTTCTTT. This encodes CASSQDRGQNTEAFF. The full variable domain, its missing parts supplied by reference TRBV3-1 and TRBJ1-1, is DTAVSQTPKYLVTQMGNDKSIKCEQNLGHDTMYWYKQDSKKFLKIMFSYNNKELIINETVPNRFSPKSPDKAHLNLHINSLELGDSAVYFCASSQDRGQNTEAFFGQGTRLTVV.

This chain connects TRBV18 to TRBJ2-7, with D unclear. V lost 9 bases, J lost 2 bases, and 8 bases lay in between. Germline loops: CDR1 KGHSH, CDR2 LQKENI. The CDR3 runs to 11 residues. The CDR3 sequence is CASRRAYEQYF. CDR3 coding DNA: TGTGCCAGTCGACGGGCCTACGAGCAGTACTTC.

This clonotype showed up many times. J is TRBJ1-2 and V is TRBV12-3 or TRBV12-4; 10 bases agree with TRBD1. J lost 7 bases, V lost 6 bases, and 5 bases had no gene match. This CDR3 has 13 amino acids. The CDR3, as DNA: TGTGCCAGCAGCAACCGGGACAGGGGTGGCTACACCTTC. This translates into CASSNRDRGGYTF.

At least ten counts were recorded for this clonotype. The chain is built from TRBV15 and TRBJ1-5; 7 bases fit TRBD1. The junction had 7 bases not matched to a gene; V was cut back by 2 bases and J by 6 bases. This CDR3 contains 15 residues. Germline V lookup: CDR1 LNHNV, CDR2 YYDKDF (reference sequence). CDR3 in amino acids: CATSRRQGGAQPQHF. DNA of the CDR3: TGTGCCACCAGCAGACGACAGGGAGGGGCTCAGCCCCAGCATTTT.

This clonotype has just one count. CDR3 in amino acids: CASSLRGFQETQYF. The CDR3 coding sequence is TGTGCCAGCAGTTTACGTGGTTTCCAAGAGACCCAGTACTTC. This rearrangement joins TRBV27 to TRBJ2-5; D ambiguous. Trimming stripped 2 bases from V and 1 base from J, with 8 bases between. CDR3 length: 14 amino acids. The germline V gene encodes CDR1 MNHEY and CDR2 SMNVEV (reference sequence).

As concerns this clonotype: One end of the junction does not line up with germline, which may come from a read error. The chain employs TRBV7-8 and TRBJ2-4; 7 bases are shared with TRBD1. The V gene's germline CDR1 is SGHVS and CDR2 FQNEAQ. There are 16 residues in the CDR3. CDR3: CASSSGQDLAKNIKYF. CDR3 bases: TGTGCCAGCAGCTCCGGACAGGATCTAGCCAAAAACATTAAGTACTTC.

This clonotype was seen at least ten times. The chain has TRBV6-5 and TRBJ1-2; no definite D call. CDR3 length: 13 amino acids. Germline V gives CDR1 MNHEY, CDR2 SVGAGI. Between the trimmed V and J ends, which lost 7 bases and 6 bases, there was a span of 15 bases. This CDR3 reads CASTKNIGHGYTF. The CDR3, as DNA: TGTGCCAGCACCAAAAATATAGGGCATGGCTACACCTTC.